The 17 T cell receptor beta chains presented below share a single source sample, sequenced in a study of blood T cell repertoires in COVID-19. Clones were read by immunoSEQ multiplex PCR, and TCRdb kept only the in-frame ones, dropping some. Here the sample spans 540,000 or so clones, 70% to 90% being singletons. Sequencing input: peripheral blood. These receptors came from a woman in her forties or fifties with COVID-19, enrolled during active disease.

The chain couples TRBV19 to TRBJ1-2; D possibly corresponds to TRBD1 (5 bases). Trimming removed 5 bases at V and 7 bases at J, with 11 bases between. Germline V gene sequence: CDR1 LNHDA, CDR2 SQIVND (reference sequence). The CDR3 spans 12 residues. This CDR3 is CASSSRQGGYTF. The CDR3 coding sequence is TGTGCCAGTAGTTCACGGCAGGGTGGCTACACCTTC. Supplemented by reference TRBV19 and TRBJ1-2, the full variable domain reads DGGITQSPKYLFRKEGQNVTLSCEQNLNHDAMYWYRQDPGQGLRLIYYSQIVNDFQKGDIAEGYSVSREKKESFPLTVTSAQKNPTAFYLCASSSRQGGYTFGSGTRLTVV.

The chain joins TRBV3-1 (or the pseudogene TRBV3-2) to TRBJ1-2; no clear D gene. CDR1 is LGHDT, CDR2 YNNKEL, per germline (reference sequence). This CDR3 has 15 amino acids. V lost 0 bases, J lost 0 bases, and 8 bases lay in between. The CDR3 loop is CASSQDHGANYGYTF. As DNA, the CDR3 is TGTGCCAGCAGCCAAGACCACGGAGCTAACTATGGCTACACCTTC.

The chain links TRBV29-1 to TRBJ1-3; D possibly corresponds to TRBD1 (5 bases). Trimming shortened V by 6 bases and J by 0 bases, and 9 bases separated the two germline ends. The CDR3 extends over 13 amino acids. Per germline, CDR1 SQVTM and CDR2 ANQGSEA. CDR3 sequence reads: CSVQESSGNTIYF. The CDR3, as DNA: TGCAGCGTACAGGAAAGCTCTGGAAACACCATATATTTT. The whole variable domain, remainder taken from reference TRBV29-1 and TRBJ1-3, is SAVISQKPSRDICQRGTSLTIQCQVDSQVTMMFWYRQQPGQSLTLIATANQGSEATYESGFVIDKFPISRPNLTFSTLTVSNMSPEDSSIYLCSVQESSGNTIYFGEGSWLTVV.

The chain couples TRBV4-1 to TRBJ2-4; weak D call: TRBD2 (6 bases). Germline-derived CDR1 and CDR2 are MGHRA and YSYEKL. Trimming cost V 3 bases and J 3 bases, with 18 bases left between them. The CDR3 length is 17 residues. CDR3 nucleotides: TGCGCCAGCAGCCAGATCTGGCCGGCGGGGAGCAAAAACATTCAGTACTTC. This codes for CASSQIWPAGSKNIQYF.

This chain links TRBV5-4 with TRBJ2-7, with TRBD1 as a possible D gene (6 bases). In germline, CDR1 is SGHNT, CDR2 YYREEE (reference sequence). This CDR3 comprises 14 residues. V lost 4 bases, J lost 4 bases, and 15 bases lay in between. The CDR3 DNA reads TGTGCCAGCAGCCCGCCGGGACACCCGTACGAGCAGTACTTC. Residues: CASSPPGHPYEQYF.

V usage is TRBV11-2 and J usage is TRBJ2-7, with 9 bases lining up with TRBD2. Germline-derived CDR1 and CDR2 are SGHAT and FQNNGV. The V segment lost 0 bases and the J segment 0 bases; nucleotides outside the gene matches: 3. This CDR3 comprises 16 residues. The CDR3 spells CASSLDGGGVSYEQYF. The DNA of the CDR3 is TGTGCCAGCAGCTTAGATGGCGGGGGGGTCTCCTACGAGCAGTACTTC.

The V and J genes are TRBV9 and TRBJ1-2; 9 bases line up with TRBD1. Trimming removed 3 bases from V and 8 bases from J; junction bases left unmatched: 2. Germline lookup yields CDR1 SGDLS and CDR2 YYNGEE. The CDR3 length is 12 residues. CDR3 in amino acids: CASSGTGDGYTF. The CDR3 coding sequence is TGTGCCAGCAGCGGGACAGGGGACGGCTACACCTTC. Variable domain in full (rest from reference TRBV9 and TRBJ1-2): DSGVTQTPKHLITATGQRVTLRCSPRSGDLSVYWYQQSLDQGLQFLIQYYNGEERAKGNILERFSAQQFPDLHSELNLSSLELGDSALYFCASSGTGDGYTFGSGTRLTVV.

CDR3 region: CASSRGTTNEKLFF. The CDR3 nucleotides read TGTGCCAGTAGTCGCGGGACAACTAATGAAAAACTGTTTTTT. This chain joins TRBV19 and TRBJ1-4; D remains unclear. The CDR3 spans 14 residues. Germline CDR1 LNHDA, CDR2 SQIVND (reference sequence). The V end lost 5 bases, the J end lost 0 bases, and 7 bases lay between the germline ends.

This clone was picked up a small number of times. This chain joins TRBV9 and TRBJ1-6, with D possibly matching TRBD1 (5 bases). V shed 3 bases and J shed 7 bases, with 11 bases lying between them. CDR3 length: 14 amino acids. Germline CDR1 SGDLS, CDR2 YYNGEE. The DNA for the CDR3 is TGTGCCAGCAGCGCGACAGAGGCGAATTCACCCCTCCACTTT. Translating gives CASSATEANSPLHF.

V and J are TRBV15 and TRBJ2-2; the D is unclear. Germline V gene lookup returns CDR1 LNHNV and CDR2 YYDKDF (reference sequence). CDR3 length: 14 amino acids. V was cut by 0 bases and J by 5 bases, with 7 bases left in between. The CDR3 DNA is TGTGCCACCAGCAGAGACAGGCGTACCGGGGAGCTGTTTTTT. Its protein is CATSRDRRTGELFF.

The V and J genes are TRBV30 and TRBJ1-1; the match to TRBD1 covers 12 bases. Germline V gene lookup returns CDR1 GTSNPN and CDR2 SVGIG (reference sequence). V shed 3 bases and J 5 bases; nucleotides not matched to a gene: 4. The CDR3 loop spans 14 amino acids. The CDR3 reads CAWRGDRGPTEAFF. Here the CDR3 DNA reads TGTGCCTGGAGGGGGGACAGGGGGCCAACTGAAGCTTTCTTT.

The V gene is TRBV2, the J gene TRBJ1-2; 7 positions match TRBD1. Germline CDR1 SNHLY, CDR2 FYNNEI. J was trimmed by 4 bases and V by 5 bases; bases with no gene match: 10. This CDR3 contains 15 residues. The CDR3 region has the DNA TGTGCCAGCAGTACCCGGGACAGACCCCTCTATGGCTACACCTTC. It is translated as CASSTRDRPLYGYTF.

The genes are TRBV2 and TRBJ2-1; maybe TRBD2 (7 bases). There are 15 residues in the CDR3. V lost 4 bases and J lost 6, with 16 bases in between. The V gene's germline CDR1 is SNHLY and CDR2 FYNNEI. CDR3 DNA: TGTGCCAGCAGTGTTGAGGGGGGGGTAGGCAATGAGCAGTTCTTC. Protein: CASSVEGGVGNEQFF.

The chain couples TRBV9 to TRBJ1-2; 8 bases map to TRBD1. The CDR3 is 16 amino acids. V shed 3 bases, J shed 1 base, and the junction held 8 bases outside the gene matches. The germline V gene encodes CDR1 SGDLS and CDR2 YYNGEE. The CDR3 DNA reads as TGTGCCAGCAGCGCGACAGGGGACGTATTTAACTATGGCTACACCTTC. It yields the protein CASSATGDVFNYGYTF.

In this sample, this clone turned up a few times. V gene TRBV29-1 combines with J gene TRBJ1-4; TRBD1 is a possible D gene (5 bases). From germline, CDR1 is SQVTM and CDR2 ANQGSEA. V was shortened by 1 base and J by 7 bases, with 13 bases between the two germline ends. The CDR3 has 14 residues. This CDR3 reads CSVEGTLDGEKLFF. The DNA of the CDR3 is TGCAGCGTTGAAGGGACACTCGACGGTGAAAAACTGTTTTTT. Full variable domain (missing parts from reference TRBV29-1 and TRBJ1-4): SAVISQKPSRDICQRGTSLTIQCQVDSQVTMMFWYRQQPGQSLTLIATANQGSEATYESGFVIDKFPISRPNLTFSTLTVSNMSPEDSSIYLCSVEGTLDGEKLFFGSGTQLSVL.

This clone was found once. This chain's CDR3 is CASSGGLNTGELFF. In nucleotides, the CDR3 is TGCGCCAGCAGTGGCGGGTTGAACACCGGGGAGCTGTTTTTT. The V and J genes are TRBV10-2 and TRBJ2-2; D possibly corresponds to TRBD2 (5 bases). Trimming took off 4 bases at V and 1 base at J, with 7 bases between the two ends. The CDR3 runs to 14 residues. Germline-derived CDR1 and CDR2 are WSHSY and SAAADI.

This chain joins TRBV7-9 and TRBJ2-2, with D perhaps TRBD1 (7 bases). This CDR3 comprises 16 residues. Between the trimmed V and J ends, which lost 5 bases and 0 bases, there was a span of 13 bases. Germline V gene sequence: CDR1 SEHNR, CDR2 FQNEAQ (reference sequence). The CDR3: CASSPEGASNTGELFF. In DNA form, the CDR3 reads TGTGCCAGCAGCCCGGAGGGGGCCTCGAACACCGGGGAGCTGTTTTTT.